This T cell receptor (beta chain) was sequenced during a study of blood T cell repertoires in COVID-19. This clone was seen only once. Assay: immunoSEQ multiplex PCR; the TCRdb copy retains only in-frame clones and omits some. The data hold about 160,000 clones, with approximately 90% observed a single time. The germline V and J ends were trimmed by 6 bases and 1 base, with 12 bases remaining between them. The germline V gene encodes CDR1 ENHRY and CDR2 SYGVKD. The CDR3 is 14 residues long. This receptor was obtained from a woman between 65 and 79 years old with COVID-19, enrolled during active disease. The chain links TRBV10-3 to TRBJ1-1; no clear D gene. The sequencing input was peripheral blood. The CDR3 bases are TGTGCCATCAGGTCGGACGGGGAGAACACTGAAGCTTTCTTT. The encoded protein is CAIRSDGENTEAFF.